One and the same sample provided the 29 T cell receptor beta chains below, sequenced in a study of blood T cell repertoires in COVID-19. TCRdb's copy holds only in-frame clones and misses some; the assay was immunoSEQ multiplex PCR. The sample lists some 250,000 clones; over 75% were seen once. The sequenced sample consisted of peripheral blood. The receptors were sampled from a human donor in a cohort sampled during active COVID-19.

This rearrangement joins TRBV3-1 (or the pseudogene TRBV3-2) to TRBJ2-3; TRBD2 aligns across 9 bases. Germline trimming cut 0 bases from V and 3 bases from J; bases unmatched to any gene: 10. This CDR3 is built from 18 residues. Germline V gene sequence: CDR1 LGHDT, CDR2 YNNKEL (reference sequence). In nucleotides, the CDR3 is TGTGCCAGCAGCCAAGATCCTCCGACTAGCGGAACTACAGATACGCAGTATTTT. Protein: CASSQDPPTSGTTDTQYF.

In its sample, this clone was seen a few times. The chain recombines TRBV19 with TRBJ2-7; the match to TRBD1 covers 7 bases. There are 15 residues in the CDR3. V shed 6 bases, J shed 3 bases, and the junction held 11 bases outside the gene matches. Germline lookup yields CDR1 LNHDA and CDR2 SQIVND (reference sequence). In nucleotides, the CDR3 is TGTGCCAGTAGGACCCTGACAGGGAACGTCTACGAGCAGTACTTC. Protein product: CASRTLTGNVYEQYF.

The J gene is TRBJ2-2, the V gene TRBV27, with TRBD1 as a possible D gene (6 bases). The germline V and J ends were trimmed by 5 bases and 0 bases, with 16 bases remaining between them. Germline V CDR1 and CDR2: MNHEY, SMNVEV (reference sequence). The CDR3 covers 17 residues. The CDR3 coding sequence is TGTGCCAGCAGTCCAAGGGGTCAGGGGTCGAACACCGGGGAGCTGTTTTTT. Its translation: CASSPRGQGSNTGELFF.

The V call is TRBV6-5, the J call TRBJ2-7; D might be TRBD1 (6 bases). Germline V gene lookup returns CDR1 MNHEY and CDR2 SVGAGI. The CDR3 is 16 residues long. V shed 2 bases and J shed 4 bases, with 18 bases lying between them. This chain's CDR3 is CASSYTPGHQLYEQYF. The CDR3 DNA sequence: TGTGCCAGCAGTTACACCCCGGGACACCAACTTTACGAGCAGTACTTC.

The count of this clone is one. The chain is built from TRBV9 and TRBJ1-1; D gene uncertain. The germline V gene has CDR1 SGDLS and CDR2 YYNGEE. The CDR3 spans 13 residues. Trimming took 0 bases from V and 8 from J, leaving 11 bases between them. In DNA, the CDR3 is TGTGCCAGCAGCGTAGAGAATGAGGAGGAAGCTTTCTTT. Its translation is CASSVENEEEAFF.

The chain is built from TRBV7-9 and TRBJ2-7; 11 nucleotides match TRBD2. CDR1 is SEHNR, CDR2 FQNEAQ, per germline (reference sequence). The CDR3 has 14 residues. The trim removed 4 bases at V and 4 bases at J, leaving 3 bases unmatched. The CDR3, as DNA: TGTGCCAGCAGCTCCTCTAGCGGGAGGTACGAGCAGTACTTC. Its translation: CASSSSSGRYEQYF.

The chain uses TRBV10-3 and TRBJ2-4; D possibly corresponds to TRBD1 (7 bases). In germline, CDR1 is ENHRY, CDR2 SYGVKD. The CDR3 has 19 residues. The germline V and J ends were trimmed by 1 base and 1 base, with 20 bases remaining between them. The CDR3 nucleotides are TGTGCCATCAGTGAGTGGGGGGCAACAGGGGCGGCGGCCAAAAACATTCAGTACTTC. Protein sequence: CAISEWGATGAAAKNIQYF.

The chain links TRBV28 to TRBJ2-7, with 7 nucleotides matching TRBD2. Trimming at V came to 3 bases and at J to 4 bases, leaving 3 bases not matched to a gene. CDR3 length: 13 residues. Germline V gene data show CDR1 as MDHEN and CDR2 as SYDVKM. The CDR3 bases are TGTGCCAGCAGTTTGTTGGGGGGGTACGAGCAGTACTTC. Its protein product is CASSLLGGYEQYF.

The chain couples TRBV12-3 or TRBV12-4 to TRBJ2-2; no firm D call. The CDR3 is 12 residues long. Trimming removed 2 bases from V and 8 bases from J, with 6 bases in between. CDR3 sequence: CASSLSAGELFF. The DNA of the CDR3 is TGTGCCAGCAGTTTAAGTGCGGGGGAGCTGTTTTTT.

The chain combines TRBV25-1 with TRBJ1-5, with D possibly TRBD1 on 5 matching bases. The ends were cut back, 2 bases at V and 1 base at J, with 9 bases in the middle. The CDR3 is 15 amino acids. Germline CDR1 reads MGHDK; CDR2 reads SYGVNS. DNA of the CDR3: TGTGCCAGCAGTGAAGGCAGGGCGAGCAATCAGCCCCAGCATTTT. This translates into CASSEGRASNQPQHF.

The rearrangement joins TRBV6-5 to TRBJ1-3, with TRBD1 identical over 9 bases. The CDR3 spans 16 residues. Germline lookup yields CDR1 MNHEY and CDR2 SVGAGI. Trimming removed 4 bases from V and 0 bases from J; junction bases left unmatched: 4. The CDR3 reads CASSWDRAHSGNTIYF. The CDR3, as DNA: TGTGCCAGCAGTTGGGACAGGGCACACTCTGGAAACACCATATATTTT.

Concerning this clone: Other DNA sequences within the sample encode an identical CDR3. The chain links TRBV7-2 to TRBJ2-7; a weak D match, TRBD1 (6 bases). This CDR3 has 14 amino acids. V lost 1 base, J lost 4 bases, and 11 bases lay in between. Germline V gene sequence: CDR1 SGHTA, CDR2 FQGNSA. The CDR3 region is CASSLVQGGYEQYF. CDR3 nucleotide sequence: TGTGCCAGCAGCTTAGTACAGGGCGGATACGAGCAGTACTTC. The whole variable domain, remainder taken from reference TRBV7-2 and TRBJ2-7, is GAGVSQSPSNKVTEKGKDVELRCDPISGHTALYWYRQSLGQGLEFLIYFQGNSAPDKSGLPSDRFSAERTGGSVSTLTIQRTQQEDSAVYLCASSLVQGGYEQYFGPGTRLTVT.

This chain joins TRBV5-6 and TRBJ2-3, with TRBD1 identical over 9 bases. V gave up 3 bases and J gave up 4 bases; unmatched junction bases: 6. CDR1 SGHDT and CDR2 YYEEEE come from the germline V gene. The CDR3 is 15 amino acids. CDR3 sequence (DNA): TGTGCCAGCAGCTACGGGACAGGGTTCGCAGATACGCAGTATTTT. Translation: CASSYGTGFADTQYF.

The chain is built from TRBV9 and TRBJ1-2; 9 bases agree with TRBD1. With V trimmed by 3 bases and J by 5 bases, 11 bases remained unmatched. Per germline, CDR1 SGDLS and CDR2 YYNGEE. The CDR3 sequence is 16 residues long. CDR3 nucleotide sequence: TGTGCCAGCAGCGAACGCAGGGGACAGGGTTTTTATGGCTACACCTTC. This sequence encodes CASSERRGQGFYGYTF.

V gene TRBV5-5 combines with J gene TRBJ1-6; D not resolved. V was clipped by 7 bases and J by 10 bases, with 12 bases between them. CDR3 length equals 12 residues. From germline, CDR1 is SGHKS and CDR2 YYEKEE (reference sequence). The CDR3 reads CASEGSGSPLHF. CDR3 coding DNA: TGTGCCAGCGAGGGTTCTGGATCACCCCTCCACTTT.

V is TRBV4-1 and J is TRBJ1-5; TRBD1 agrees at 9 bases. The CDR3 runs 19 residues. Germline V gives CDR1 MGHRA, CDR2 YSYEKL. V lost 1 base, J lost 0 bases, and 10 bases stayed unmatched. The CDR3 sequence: CASSQANRTGEDSNQPQHF. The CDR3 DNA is TGCGCCAGCAGCCAAGCCAACCGGACAGGGGAGGATAGCAATCAGCCCCAGCATTTT.

The CDR3 reads CASSQTGFQPQHF. The CDR3 DNA sequence: TGTGCCAGCAGCCAAACAGGGTTCCAACCCCAGCATTTT. The rearrangement links TRBV7-2 to TRBJ1-5; possibly TRBD1 for D (6 bases). CDR3 length: 13 residues. The V and J ends lost 5 bases and 10 bases respectively, with 15 bases between them. CDR1 is SGHTA and CDR2 is FQGNSA in the germline V gene.

The DNA of the CDR3 is TGCAGCGTTGGGAAAGACAGGGGCAGATTATACGAGCAGTACTTC. Protein sequence: CSVGKDRGRLYEQYF. The chain combines TRBV29-1 with TRBJ2-7; the match to TRBD1 covers 8 bases. The CDR3 is made up of 15 amino acids. CDR1 is SQVTM and CDR2 is ANQGSEA in the germline V gene. Losses at the gene ends were 4 bases for V and 4 bases for J; bases not matched to a gene: 12.

The CDR3 reads CASSPSSNTGELFF. DNA of the CDR3: TGTGCCAGCTCACCGTCCTCGAACACCGGGGAGCTGTTTTTT. This chain joins TRBV18 and TRBJ2-2; D is uncertain. The CDR3 runs 14 residues. Deletions cut 3 bases from V and 0 bases from J, with 5 bases between. The germline gives CDR1 KGHSH, CDR2 LQKENI.

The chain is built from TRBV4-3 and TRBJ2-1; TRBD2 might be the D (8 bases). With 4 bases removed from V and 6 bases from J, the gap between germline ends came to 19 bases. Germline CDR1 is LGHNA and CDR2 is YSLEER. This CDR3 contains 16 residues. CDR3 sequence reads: CASSLTGTSEGNEQFF. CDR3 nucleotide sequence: TGCGCCAGCAGCCTGACAGGGACTAGTGAGGGCAATGAGCAGTTCTTC.

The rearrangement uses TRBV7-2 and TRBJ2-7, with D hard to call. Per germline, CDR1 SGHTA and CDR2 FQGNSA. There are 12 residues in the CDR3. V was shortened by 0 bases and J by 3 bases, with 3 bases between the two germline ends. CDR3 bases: TGTGCCAGCAGCTTAGCATACTACGAGCAGTACTTC. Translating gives CASSLAYYEQYF.

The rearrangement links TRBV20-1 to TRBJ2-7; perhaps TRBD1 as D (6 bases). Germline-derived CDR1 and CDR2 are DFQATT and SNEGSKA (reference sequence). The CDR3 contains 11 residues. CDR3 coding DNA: TGCAGCGCAGTACAGGGAGCCGAGCAGTACTTC. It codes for CSAVQGAEQYF.

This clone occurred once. The CDR3 DNA reads TGTGCCAGCAGCCCCTCACAGCTACAAGAGACCCAGTACTTC. It is translated as CASSPSQLQETQYF. The J gene is TRBJ2-5, the V gene TRBV5-8; D remains ambiguous. CDR3 length equals 14 residues. The V end lost 4 bases, the J end lost 2 bases, and 12 bases lay between the germline ends. Germline CDR1 is SGHTS and CDR2 is YDEGEE.

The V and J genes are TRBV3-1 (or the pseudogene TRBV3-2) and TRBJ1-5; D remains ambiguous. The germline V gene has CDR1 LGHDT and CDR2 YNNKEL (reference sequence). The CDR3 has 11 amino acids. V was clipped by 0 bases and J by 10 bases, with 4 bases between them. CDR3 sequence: CASSQDGPQHF. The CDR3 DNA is TGTGCCAGCAGCCAAGATGGCCCCCAGCATTTT.

The CDR3 here is CASSYGLLAGARGPEQYF. In DNA, the CDR3 is TGTGCCAGCAGTTACGGTCTACTAGCGGGGGCCCGGGGACCCGAGCAGTACTTC. The genes are TRBV6-2 or TRBV6-3 and TRBJ2-7; 11 nucleotides line up with TRBD2. The CDR3 extends over 18 amino acids. CDR1 is MNHEY, CDR2 SVGEGT, per germline. The J segment lost 6 bases and the V segment lost 2 bases, leaving 15 bases of the junction unmatched.

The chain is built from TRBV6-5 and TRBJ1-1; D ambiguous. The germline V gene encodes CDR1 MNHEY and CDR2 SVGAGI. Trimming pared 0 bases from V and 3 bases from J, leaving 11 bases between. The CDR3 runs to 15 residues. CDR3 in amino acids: CASSYSRPLDTEAFF. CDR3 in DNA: TGTGCCAGCAGTTACTCGAGGCCCCTGGACACTGAAGCTTTCTTT.

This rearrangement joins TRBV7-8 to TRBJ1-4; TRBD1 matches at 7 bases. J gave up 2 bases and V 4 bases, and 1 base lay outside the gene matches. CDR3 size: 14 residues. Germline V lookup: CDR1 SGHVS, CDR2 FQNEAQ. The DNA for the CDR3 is TGTGCCAGCAGCTCGGGACAGACTAATGAAAAACTGTTTTTT. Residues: CASSSGQTNEKLFF.

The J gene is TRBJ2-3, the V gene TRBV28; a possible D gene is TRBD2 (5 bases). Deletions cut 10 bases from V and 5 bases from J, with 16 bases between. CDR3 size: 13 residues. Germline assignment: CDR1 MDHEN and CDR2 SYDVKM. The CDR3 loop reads CATLHPGVDTQYF. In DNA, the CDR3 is TGTGCCACCCTACACCCCGGGGTAGATACGCAGTATTTT. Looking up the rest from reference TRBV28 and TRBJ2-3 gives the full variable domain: DVKVTQSSRYLVKRTGEKVFLECVQDMDHENMFWYRQDPGLGLRLIYFSYDVKMKEKGDIPEGYSVSREKKERFSLILESASTNQTSMYLCATLHPGVDTQYFGPGTRLTVL.

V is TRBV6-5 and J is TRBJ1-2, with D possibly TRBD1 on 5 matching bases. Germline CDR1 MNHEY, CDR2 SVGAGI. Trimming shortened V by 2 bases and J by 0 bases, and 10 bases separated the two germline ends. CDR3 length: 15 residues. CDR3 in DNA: TGTGCCAGCAGTTACGCACAGGCCTCTAACTATGGCTACACCTTC. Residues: CASSYAQASNYGYTF.